This T cell receptor beta chain is from a study of shared clonotypes between healthy human individuals. General study findings and limits: The study generally estimated greater richness for naive than memory subsets.

This clone was counted many times. Its antigen is undetermined. A CD45RA-negative memory subset and a CD45RA+ naive subset were separated from the CD4+ cells. V was trimmed by 9 bases and J by 0 bases, leaving 15 bases between them. Germline-derived CDR1 and CDR2 are LNHDA and SQIVND (reference sequence). The CDR3 has 15 residues. TCRdb keeps only in-frame clones here, not all; method: immunoSEQ multiplex PCR. The sample lists about 680,000 clones; around three quarters were seen once. This sequence originates from a woman between 25 and 40 years old in good health. The rearrangement joins TRBV19 to TRBJ1-5; D might be TRBD1 (6 bases). Input material: memory CD4+ T cells sorted from blood. The subset is: CD45RA-negative fraction. CDR3 protein: CASKIQGFSNQPQHF. Here the CDR3 DNA reads TGTGCCAGCAAAATACAGGGATTTAGCAATCAGCCCCAGCATTTT.